This T cell receptor beta chain was profiled in a study of spatial heterogeneity in lung cancer. This clonotype occurred many times. Described time point: sample taken at primary tumor resection. Germline V gene sequence: CDR1 GTSNPN, CDR2 SVGIG (reference sequence). This CDR3 contains 13 residues. J lost 10 bases, V lost 1 base, and 8 bases had no gene match. Unique molecular identifiers tagged every individual TCR cDNA molecule. MiXCR, run by TCRdb on the 5' RACE reads, gives a single entry per CDR3 protein. The sample has some 80,000 distinct CDR3 sequences, 8% seen once. The input for sequencing was PBMCs, taken at surgery. The TCR originated in a male donor with early-stage non-small cell lung cancer. The chain has TRBV30 and TRBJ1-1; 8 bases match TRBD1. DNA of the CDR3: TGTGCCTGGAGTGCGGACAGGGTTTGGAGAGCTTTCTTT. This codes for CAWSADRVWRAFF.